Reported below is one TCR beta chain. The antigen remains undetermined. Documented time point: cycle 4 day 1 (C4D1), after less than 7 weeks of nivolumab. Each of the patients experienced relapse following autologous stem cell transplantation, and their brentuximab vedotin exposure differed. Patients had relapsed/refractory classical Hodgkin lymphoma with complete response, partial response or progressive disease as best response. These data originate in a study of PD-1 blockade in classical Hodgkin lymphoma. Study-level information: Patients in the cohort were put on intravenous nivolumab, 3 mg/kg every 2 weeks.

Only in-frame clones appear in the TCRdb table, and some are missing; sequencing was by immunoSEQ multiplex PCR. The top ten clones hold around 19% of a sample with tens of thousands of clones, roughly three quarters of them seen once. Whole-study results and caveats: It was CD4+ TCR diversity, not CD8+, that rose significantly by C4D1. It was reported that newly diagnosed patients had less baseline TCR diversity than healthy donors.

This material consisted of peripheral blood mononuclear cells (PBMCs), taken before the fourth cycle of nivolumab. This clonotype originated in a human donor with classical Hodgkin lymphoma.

The CDR3, as DNA: TGTGCCAGCAAGGCAGGGATGAACACTGAAGCTTTCTTT. Translating gives CASKAGMNTEAFF. The V gene is TRBV25-1, the J gene TRBJ1-1, with D possibly being TRBD1 (5 bases). The CDR3 contains 13 residues. Trimming took off 7 bases at V and 0 bases at J, with 9 bases between the two ends. The germline V gene encodes CDR1 MGHDK and CDR2 SYGVNS.